This TCR beta chain was identified in a study of Ad26.COV2.S vaccination and SARS-CoV-2 variants. Whole-study context: A COV1001 Ad26.COV2.S trial-arm participant provided the sample. Each vaccinee took Ad26.COV2.S intramuscularly, once or twice 56 days apart.

The germline gives CDR1 SGHTA, CDR2 FQGNSA. V dropped 1 base and J dropped 3 bases, with 4 bases sitting between them. The CDR3 is made up of 13 amino acids. Regarding this clone: What it binds is unknown.

Sequencing used immunoSEQ multiplex PCR; TCRdb keeps in-frame clones, though not all of them. The sample records about 450,000 clones, 75% to 90% being singletons. Study-level results: Estimates derived from TCR breadth and depth analyses may have underestimated total T cell responses.

Specified treatment: about 20 received Ad26.COV2.S at low or high dose, single or two shots; roughly 5 received placebo; per-sample allocation not given. Sampling was done on day 63 after the first vaccine or placebo injection. Donation was by an adult aged 18-55 years who was in Boston. The V gene is TRBV7-2, the J gene TRBJ2-1; D call uncertain. This sample comprised peripheral blood, obtained in a trial of Ad26.COV2.S vaccine versus placebo. The source of this sequence is a person between 18 and 65 years old who received the Ad26.COV2.S COVID-19 vaccine or a placebo. The CDR3 coding sequence is TGTGCCAGCAGCTTAGGGCTCTACAATGAGCAGTTCTTC. This encodes CASSLGLYNEQFF.